This TCR beta chain was retrieved from a study of human T cells and chemical hapten exposure. As originally analysed: TCRs per sample had a median of roughly 96,000 and ranged from roughly 23,224 to 700,000. TCRdb passed the RACE reads through MiXCR, listing each CDR3 protein once. V and J calls and clone size were set by TCRdb, not the authors. The table has a few hundred thousand distinct CDR3 sequences, more than 5% seen once. This clonotype was counted between two and nine times. V was pared by 4 bases and J by 0 bases, with 10 bases between. The CDR3 totals 15 residues. Germline CDR1 MNHEY, CDR2 SVGAGI. Time point: patch test 2, 6 weeks after DPC sensitization. Documented treatment: therapeutic diphenylcyclopropenone sensitization with weekly scalp DPC. Those who donated were patients with alopecia, 18 to 70 years of age, and suitable for DPC. Total RNA was isolated from unfractionated whole blood.

This material consisted of whole blood, taken in connection with sensitization to the hapten diphenylcyclopropenone (DPC). The clonotype originates from a woman younger than 30 with alopecia areata. Some clones in this sample may be carry-over from other donors' samples. The V gene is TRBV6-5, the J gene TRBJ2-4, with D hard to call. CDR3 protein: CASSLTVLAKNIQYF. The DNA for the CDR3 is TGTGCCAGCAGTTTGACCGTTCTAGCCAAAAACATTCAGTACTTC.